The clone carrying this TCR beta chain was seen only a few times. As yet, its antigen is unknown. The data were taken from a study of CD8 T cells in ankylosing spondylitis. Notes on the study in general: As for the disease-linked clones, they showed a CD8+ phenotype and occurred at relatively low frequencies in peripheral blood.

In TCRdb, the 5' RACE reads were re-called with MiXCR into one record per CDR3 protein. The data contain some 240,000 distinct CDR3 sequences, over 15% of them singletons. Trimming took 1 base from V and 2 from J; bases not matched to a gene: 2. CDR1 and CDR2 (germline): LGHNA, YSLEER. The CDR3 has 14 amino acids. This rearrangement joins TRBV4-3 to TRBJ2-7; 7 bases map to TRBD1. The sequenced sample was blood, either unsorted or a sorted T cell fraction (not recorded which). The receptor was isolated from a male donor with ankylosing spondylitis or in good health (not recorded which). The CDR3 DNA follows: TGCGCCAGCAGCCAAGGGACAGGCCCCTACGAGCAGTACTTC. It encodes CASSQGTGPYEQYF.